This TCR beta chain was documented in a study of Ad26.COV2.S vaccination and SARS-CoV-2 variants (dated by TCRdb to the early 2020s). Describing the broader study: Vaccine-arm donors came from COV1001, a multicentre, randomized, double-blind, placebo-controlled phase I-IIa trial of Ad26.COV2.S in healthy adults. Trial participants were randomized into five groups of five, in which low-dose or high-dose Ad26.COV2.S was given once or twice, or placebo was given on both occasions. TCRbeta repertoire sequencing served as the tool for gauging how specific and how broad the SARS-CoV-2-reactive T cell receptors were following Ad26.COV2.S vaccination. Dosing of Ad26.COV2.S was intramuscular, at either 5x10^10 or 1x10^11 viral particles, delivered as one shot or as two shots spaced 56 days apart. Throughout the experiments and outcome assessment, investigators stayed blinded to trial group allocation. The TCR-sequenced set comprised around 30 samples: some 19 Ad26.COV2.S vaccine recipients, 5 placebo recipients and 8 SARS-CoV-2 convalescent individuals.

Overall results and qualifications from the work: Non-spike TCR breadth was comparable between vaccine and placebo recipients, consistent with the vaccine containing only spike. Substantial breadth of spike-specific CD8+ and CD4+ T cell responses was reported after vaccination. It was noted by the authors that total T cell responses may have been underestimated by the TCR breadth and depth analyses. Ad26.COV2.S recipients had higher spike-specific TCR breadth than placebo recipients (P = 0.0014). The study lacked the statistical power to compare responses across vaccine doses or regimens.

The meaning of the sample's treatment or condition label: around 19 received Ad26.COV2.S at low or high dose, single or two shots; about 5 received placebo; per-sample allocation not given. For vaccine and placebo recipients, repertoires were sequenced using samples collected on day 63 after the first injection. Cohort 1b enrolled 25 or so adults aged 18-55 years at a single site in Boston, USA, between 29 July and 7 August 2020. Ad26.COV2.S was a replication-incompetent adenovirus type 26 vector expressing a prefusion-stabilized SARS-CoV-2 spike protein from the original Wuhan strain. Concerning this clone: What this receptor recognizes is not known. It has no much larger one-base neighbor in the sample; base qualities were not kept.

TCRbeta CDR3 regions were sequenced with the immunoSEQ Assay. After extraction, genomic DNA underwent amplification by bias-controlled multiplex PCR, followed by high-throughput sequencing. As for the authors' bioinformatics: Collapsing and filtering of sequences were performed to quantify the absolute abundance of each unique TCRbeta CDR3 region. T cell fraction was estimated by normalizing TCRbeta template counts to usable DNA, which was measured by amplifying reference genes present in all nucleated cells. Repertoire TCRs were annotated as SARS-CoV-2-specific by exact matching of V gene, CDR3 amino acid sequence and J gene to a known reactive TCR set. The reference SARS-CoV-2 TCR set came from MIRA and was filtered for enrichment in COVID-19-positive ImmuneCODE repertoires, removing public or cross-reactive TCRs. Using the MIRA antigens, annotated TCRs were further analysed by specific ORF or by position within an ORF. Depth was the summed frequency of annotated unique rearrangements, while breadth was defined as annotated unique rearrangements over total unique productive rearrangements. Group comparisons of TCR breadth used two-sided Wilcoxon rank-sum tests. TCRdb's version of the immuneACCESS table is confined to in-frame rearrangements and falls short of the full clone set. An unresolved V gene accounts for under half of the shortfall where checked; the remainder is of unknown origin. Clone size and the V and J calls come from that table; the DNA yielded D and trimming. Within this sample are hundreds of thousands of clones, with 87% of them counted one time only. Around 3% of the sample lies in the top ten.

Source: peripheral blood, taken in a trial of Ad26.COV2.S vaccine versus placebo. This receptor was taken from a person aged 18 to 59 who received the Ad26.COV2.S COVID-19 vaccine or a placebo.

The nucleotide sequence is TGTGCCAGCAGTGACAGTCTGGAGACCCAGTACTTC. This is translated as CASSDSLETQYF. The V and J genes are TRBV27 and TRBJ2-5; a tentative D call is TRBD1 (5 bases match). CDR1 and CDR2 (MNHEY, SMNVEV) derive from the germline V gene (reference sequence). V drops 5 bases and J drops 5 bases, leaving 9 bases in between. CDR3 length: 12 amino acids, cysteine to phenylalanine. Only the CDR3 portion is preserved as DNA: 36 bases, with reading frame beginning at the first base.